This TCR beta chain came from a study of cytomegalovirus exposure and HLA in healthy donors (dated 2017 in TCRdb). For the wider study: An earlier analysis of roughly 570 of the donors reported approximately 280 Gb of sequence data and 95 million to 120 million unique TCR beta sequences obtained from about 200 million T cells. An early release that covered some 640 HLA-typed donors contained approximately 300 gigabases of sequencing data and around 80 million unique TCR sequences. Of the 398 genotyped donors, about 80% fell in the genetic ancestry cluster associated with self-reported Caucasian donors. The study aimed to test whether cataloging public T cell receptors could reveal signatures of past pathogen exposure. Using immunosequencing, the study profiled T cell repertoires from about 610 subjects and related those repertoires to cytomegalovirus serostatus. Besides the first cohort of approximately 670 subjects, a separate validation cohort made up of over 100 different subjects was used. To predict cytomegalovirus infection status, the study combined high-throughput TCR immunosequencing, statistical association of individual TCRs with disease status, and machine learning. In a later analysis, previously published TCR beta repertoires from more than 500 donors were re-analyzed and high-resolution HLA genotyping was added so that TCR occurrence patterns could be studied. In the later analysis, no new phenotypic data were used to find candidate immune exposures; instead, reliance was placed on TCR beta sequences and their occurrence across donors. An earlier analysis of 500 to 750 of the donors applied high-throughput TCR beta sequencing to assess whether each TCR beta V gene segment acted as functional or pseudogenic. Donor age, sex, ethnicity and CMV serostatus were collected together with the repertoire data. In a later genetic analysis, genome-wide SNP genotypes for about 55% of the 666 donors were used, and that subset was treated as a discovery cohort. All discovery cohort repertoires had been generated using a single sequencing platform. Both class I and class II loci were covered by HLA typing, at four-digit resolution. The number of donors typed differed by locus, with roughly 629-640 for A, B, C, DRB1 and DQB1, around 500 for DQA1, 600 to 610 for DPA1, and about 450 for DPB1. Roughly five DR-DQ haplotypes were handled as single units for association and clustering, since linkage in the cohort was strong. On average, around 230,000 unique TCR beta nucleotide sequences were sequenced per donor among some 420 genotyped donors of the cohort, with 15% to 20% of those sequences being non-productive.

CDR1 and CDR2 are read off the germline V gene as SGDLS and YYNGEE. The CDR3 sequence holds 15 residues, the cysteine and phenylalanine included. The sequence is cut down to CDR3 DNA, 45 bases in frame from base 1. V and J lose 0 bases and 5 bases, and a span of 14 bases separates them. Points on this clone: This receptor's antigen is unknown. No base qualities exist here, and no much larger clone lies one base off it.

The cohort consisted of hundreds of healthy bone marrow donors. All cohort members were sampled while nominally healthy, although unrecorded immune exposures were likely present. The donor tested CMV seropositive and was one of the 289 seropositive cohort members. A peripheral blood sample was provided by each donor, and peripheral blood mononuclear cells were used for TCR beta sequencing. The Qiagen DNeasy Blood Extraction Kit was used to extract genomic DNA from the blood cell samples. Library generation was performed with the immunoSEQ multiplex PCR assay. For the multiplex PCR, a mixture combining 60 forward primers for TCR Vbeta segments and 13 reverse primers for TCR Jbeta segments was used. The CDR3 region of rearranged TCR beta genes was amplified from genomic DNA with a multiplex PCR assay. The amplified TCR beta libraries were sequenced on the Illumina HiSeq System as 87-base-pair reads. As for how the authors treated the data: A later analysis counted some 74 million unique TCR beta chains across the 550 to 700 repertoires, and 9 million to 14 million of these chains were shared by at least two donors. Raw reads were error-corrected and collapsed into unique sequences by a nearest-neighbor algorithm in which closely related sequences were merged to remove PCR and sequencing errors. V, D and J gene segments were assigned by aligning CDR3 sequences to IMGT reference sequences. For a sequence to be retained, a match of at least six nucleotides to both a V gene segment and a J gene segment was required. A rearrangement counted as productive if the CDR3 had no stop codons and remained in frame with V and J, and every other rearrangement counted as non-productive. CDR3 was defined according to IMGT convention as the region running from the second conserved V-encoded cysteine to the conserved J-encoded phenylalanine. Sequences without an unambiguous match to a single V gene segment were excluded from the earlier analysis of approximately 600 of the donors. In an earlier analysis of some 590 of the donors, a V segment was called functional when productive rearrangements were above 56.7%, and segregating when the standard deviation between donors exceeded 5%. A statistical classification framework was developed to diagnose cytomegalovirus status using the catalog of TCR beta chain sequences. A later analysis assigned V and J genes by comparing TCR nucleotide sequences with IMGT/GENE-DB human TR gene sequences. A later analysis assigned CDR3 sequences and most-parsimonious VDJ recombination scenarios with the TCRdist pipeline. In a later analysis, each TCR beta chain was defined by its CDR3 amino acid sequence together with its V-gene family, and reads lacking a unique V-gene family were excluded. As a way to deal with suspected cross-contamination and a sequencing artifact, a later analysis dropped 450 to 700 nucleotide sequences that were highly shared and had low generation probability. A later analysis calculated a clonal expansion index for each public chain from normalized within-repertoire ranks of inferred template counts. Generation probabilities in a later analysis came from a VDJ recombination model fitted to out-of-frame rearrangements, and those results were checked against IGoR. Hypergeometric tests were used in a later analysis to score TCR-TCR, TCR-HLA and TCR-CMV co-occurrence, with a repertoire-size bias correction applied to the TCR pairs. A later analysis estimated false discovery rates by permuting HLA or CMV assignments 20 times. In a later analysis, co-occurring TCRs were grouped with DBSCAN, and TCRdist sequence similarity was added when clustering was performed within HLA-allele-positive subsets. Repertoires with fewer than 30,000 or more than 120,000 public chains were left out of co-occurrence clustering, as were about five repertoires with anomalous nucleotide sharing. Sourced from immuneACCESS, this table was stored by TCRdb with only in-frame sequences that have V and J called. A share of the clones is absent; for the studies checked, an unresolved V gene accounts for under half, and the remainder has no known explanation. V and J calls and clone size come straight from that table; D and trimming were deduced from the DNA. The sample includes fewer than 150,000 clones, with 75% to 85% observed a single time. The ten largest clonotypes hold roughly 6.2% of the sample.

On the study overall, not on this receptor specifically: V-gene and J-gene trimming of TCR beta chains was associated with a missense DCLRE1C variant in a later genetic analysis, and the association was replicated in an independent cohort. Strong co-occurrence of HLA alleles, especially DR and DQ, made assigning TCR associations to individual alleles difficult. A later analysis found that most CMV-associated TCR beta chains appeared HLA-restricted, with HLA associations seemingly driven largely by CMV exposure. Linkage disequilibrium might explain the correlated functional status among segregating V segments, but an unknown experimental factor could not be excluded. The 87-base-pair reads could not distinguish some IMGT-functional V segments, including TRBV6-2 and TRBV6-3, so those segments were excluded. Because some donors lacked HLA typing at each locus, the association tests relied only on the typed subset. Broadly in line with IMGT annotations, most TCR beta V segments showed up in productive rearrangements about 87% or about 30% of the time in an earlier analysis of around 600 of the donors. The classifier was reported to diagnose cytomegalovirus status with high specificity and sensitivity in both the original cohort and the validation cohort. In a later analysis, TCR association rates were found to vary across HLA loci, with the most associated TCRs seen for DRB1 alleles and the fewest for HLA-C alleles. The authors suggested that the approach could potentially be extended to other disease states and immunological phenotypes. Sequencing depth was assumed to be roughly uniform across donors in the presence/absence analyses, though that assumption may not hold. In the study, some 180 TCR beta chains were listed as associated with cytomegalovirus. Most TCR sequences were seen in very few donors, while some public TCRs were found in many individuals. In a later analysis, some 18,000 TCR beta sequences were associated with specific HLA alleles at a false discovery rate of 0.05. In this cohort, only TCR beta chains were sequenced, and detectable features were limited by the absence of alpha or paired-chain data. In a later analysis, HLA-associated TCR beta chains showed more clonal expansion and lower generation probabilities than non-associated chains that were equally common. Because counts were too low, approximately 15 rarely observed V segments, including chromosome 9 orphons, were excluded from the earlier analysis of several hundred of the donors. A further reported finding was that TCR beta sequences accurately predicted the HLA-A and HLA-B alleles for most subjects in the first cohort. In vitro tests confirmed that three of the cytomegalovirus-associated TCR beta chains recognize cytomegalovirus antigens. In a later genetic analysis, fewer N-insertions in productive TCRs were reported among donors in an Asian-associated ancestry cluster than the roughly 640-donor mean. For the cohort, immune exposure information was limited to CMV serostatus. A cluster of highly shared sequence variants was judged likely to be a technical artifact of the sequencing pipeline. According to a later analysis, parvovirus B19, influenza, CMV and Epstein-Barr virus appeared linked to several top co-occurrence clusters.

Material: PBMCs. The sequence joins TRBV9 to TRBJ2-5; perhaps TRBD2 is the D gene, with 6 bases matching. This clonotype originated in a woman between 40 and 55 years old in good health and CMV-seropositive. The CDR3 is CASSVGLVVRETQYF. The bases are TGTGCCAGCAGCGTAGGACTAGTGGTCCGGGAGACCCAGTACTTC.